These 25 T cell receptor beta chains share one sample of origin, sequenced in a study of cytomegalovirus exposure and HLA in healthy donors. PCR amplification relied on 60 Vbeta primers (plus 13 Jbeta primers). Assay: immunoSEQ multiplex PCR; the TCRdb copy retains only in-frame clones and omits some. The sample includes about 160,000 clones, 80% to 85% seen only once; the top ten take around 1.3%. The source material was PBMCs. The receptors were sampled from a boy aged 2 to 10 in good health and CMV-seronegative.

The V gene is TRBV5-6, the J gene TRBJ2-1, with a possible D match to TRBD2 (5 bases). Trimming pared 4 bases from V and 0 bases from J, leaving 20 bases between. CDR3 size: 18 residues. The germline V gene has CDR1 SGHDT and CDR2 YYEEEE. The CDR3 DNA is TGTGCCAGCAGCCCCCGCCCACGGCGGAGGAGCTCCTACAATGAGCAGTTCTTC. This gives the protein CASSPRPRRRSSYNEQFF.

The CDR3 sequence: CASSLGTNRGPNTEAFF. As DNA, the CDR3 is TGTGCCAGCAGTTTAGGGACAAACAGGGGACCCAACACTGAAGCTTTCTTT. The chain employs TRBV28 and TRBJ1-1, with 7 bases identical to TRBD1. There are 17 residues in the CDR3. The V gene end was trimmed by 2 bases and the J gene end by 2 bases; junction bases not matched to a gene: 11. Germline CDR1 reads MDHEN; CDR2 reads SYDVKM.

The rearrangement links TRBV9 to TRBJ2-2; 12 bases fit TRBD1. The CDR3 length is 15 residues. Looked up from germline, CDR1 is SGDLS and CDR2 is YYNGEE. J was trimmed by 8 bases and V by 1 base; bases with no gene match: 3. Written as DNA, the CDR3 is TGTGCCAGCAGCGTAAGGGACAGGGGGCGTGGGGAGCTGTTTTTT. It yields the protein CASSVRDRGRGELFF.

This chain connects TRBV6-6 to TRBJ2-7; the match to TRBD2 covers 11 bases. V shed 6 bases, J shed 5 bases, and the junction held 12 bases outside the gene matches. CDR3 length equals 16 residues. CDR1 and CDR2 from the germline V gene are MNHNY and SVGAGI (reference sequence). In nucleotides, the CDR3 is TGTGCCAGCAGGACCGACTCTAGCGGGAGGTCCGACGAGCAGTACTTC. Protein sequence: CASRTDSSGRSDEQYF.

In nucleotides, the CDR3 is TGTGCCAGTAGTACCACAGGGGGTAGAGGCAATCAGCCCCAGCATTTT. Its translation: CASSTTGGRGNQPQHF. The chain carries TRBV19 and TRBJ1-5; 8 bases fit TRBD1. Looked up from germline, CDR1 is LNHDA and CDR2 is SQIVND (reference sequence). This CDR3 has 16 residues. J was trimmed by 2 bases and V by 4 bases; bases with no gene match: 7.

V and J are TRBV7-2 and TRBJ1-5; TRBD1 is a possible D gene (5 bases). Trimming stripped 1 base from V and 2 bases from J, with 12 bases between. CDR1 is SGHTA and CDR2 is FQGNSA in the germline V gene. This CDR3 spans 16 amino acids. As DNA, the CDR3 is TGTGCCAGCAGCTTAGAAGGGGTAAGGGGCAATCAGCCCCAGCATTTT. Translation: CASSLEGVRGNQPQHF.

The V and J genes are TRBV4-3 and TRBJ2-5; 11 nucleotides agree with TRBD2. Looked up from germline, CDR1 is LGHNA and CDR2 is YSLEER. The CDR3 totals 16 residues. Losses at the gene ends were 0 bases for V and 2 bases for J; bases not matched to a gene: 2. CDR3 sequence (DNA): TGCGCCAGCAGCCAAGACCCTAGCGGGGGGCAAGAGACCCAGTACTTC. Encoded protein: CASSQDPSGGQETQYF.

This chain uses TRBV9 with TRBJ2-1, with 10 bases identical to TRBD2. The CDR3 runs 15 residues. Germline CDR1 is SGDLS and CDR2 is YYNGEE. V lost 5 bases to trimming and J lost 6 bases; unmatched junction nucleotides: 8. DNA for the CDR3: TGTGCCAGCAGGGGTGGACTAGCGGAAAGCAATGAGCAGTTCTTC. Translation gives CASRGGLAESNEQFF.

The gene calls are TRBV27 and TRBJ1-2, with D possibly matching TRBD1 (5 bases). The germline V gene has CDR1 MNHEY and CDR2 SMNVEV (reference sequence). V dropped 5 bases and J dropped 5 bases, with 6 bases sitting between them. CDR3 size: 11 residues. The CDR3 is CASSQGYGYTF. CDR3 coding DNA: TGTGCCAGCAGTCAGGGTTATGGCTACACCTTC.

The CDR3 DNA sequence: TGTGCCACCAGCAGTAAAGAGGCTAATGAAAAACTGTTTTTT. Translated: CATSSKEANEKLFF. This chain joins TRBV15 and TRBJ1-4; no clear D. The CDR3 spans 14 residues. The germline V gene has CDR1 LNHNV and CDR2 YYDKDF (reference sequence). Trimming left V 3 bases short and J 3 bases short, with 8 bases between.

The chain couples TRBV7-2 to TRBJ2-3, with a possible D match to TRBD2 (5 bases). V gave up 4 bases and J gave up 6 bases, with 14 bases separating them. The germline gives CDR1 SGHTA, CDR2 FQGNSA. This CDR3 is built from 14 residues. The CDR3 reads CASSSRDFTDTQYF. The DNA of the CDR3 is TGTGCCAGCAGCTCCCGGGATTTTACGGATACGCAGTATTTT.

As concerns this clone: This CDR3 fails to terminate in the conserved phenylalanine or tryptophan, so it likely reflects a read error. The chain uses TRBV2 and TRBJ1-2, with 9 bases identical to TRBD1. The length of the CDR3 is 15 residues. Trimming took 6 bases from V and 2 from J; bases not matched to a gene: 7. Per the germline V gene, CDR1 is SNHLY and CDR2 is FYNNEI. The CDR3 nucleotides are TGTGCCAGCAGGGAGGACAGGGGAAGAAACTATGGCTACACCTCC. Translation: CASREDRGRNYGYTS.

The chain employs TRBV19 and TRBJ1-1; 7 bases are shared with TRBD1. Germline V gene data show CDR1 as LNHDA and CDR2 as SQIVND (reference sequence). The CDR3 loop spans 14 amino acids. V dropped 10 bases and J dropped 1; count of bases not matched to a gene: 9. CDR3 nucleotides: TGTGCCACCATTGGGACAGACAAGAACACTGAAGCTTTCTTT. Its protein is CATIGTDKNTEAFF.

V usage is TRBV19 and J usage is TRBJ1-2; D is unclear. Germline V gene lookup returns CDR1 LNHDA and CDR2 SQIVND (reference sequence). This CDR3 comprises 15 residues. V was shortened by 0 bases and J by 2 bases, with 10 bases between the two germline ends. The CDR3 sequence: CASSIDQQSNYGYTF. CDR3 in DNA: TGTGCCAGTAGTATAGATCAACAGTCAAACTATGGCTACACCTTC.

V usage is TRBV15 and J usage is TRBJ1-4, with 9 bases aligning to TRBD1. Unmatched junction bases numbered 7, after V lost 3 bases and J lost 8 bases. Germline loops: CDR1 LNHNV, CDR2 YYDKDF (reference sequence). This CDR3 is built from 15 residues. In nucleotides, the CDR3 is TGTGCCACCAGCAGCCGGGACAGGGTAGGAGAAAAACTGTTTTTT. Translated: CATSSRDRVGEKLFF.

The chain combines TRBV10-3 with TRBJ2-7, with 10 bases that match TRBD2. This CDR3 has 13 residues. V lost 10 bases, J lost 2 bases, and 5 bases stayed unmatched. In germline, CDR1 is ENHRY, CDR2 SYGVKD. CDR3 nucleotides: TGTGCCAAGTCCGGGACTAGCGCCTACGAGCAGTACTTC. Its protein product is CAKSGTSAYEQYF.

The rearrangement uses TRBV25-1 and TRBJ2-4; 11 nucleotides agree with TRBD2. CDR1 and CDR2 from the germline V gene are MGHDK and SYGVNS. J was trimmed by 8 bases and V by 2 bases; bases with no gene match: 2. The CDR3 extends over 14 amino acids. The CDR3 reads CASSEELAGDIQYF. As DNA, the CDR3 is TGTGCCAGCAGTGAAGAACTAGCGGGAGACATTCAGTACTTC.

This CDR3 reads CASSLTENIQYF. Written as DNA, the CDR3 is TGTGCCAGCAGCTTGACTGAGAACATTCAGTACTTC. J is TRBJ2-4 and V is TRBV5-6, with D unresolved. Between the trimmed V and J ends, which lost 1 base and 7 bases, there was a span of 6 bases. Germline V gene lookup returns CDR1 SGHDT and CDR2 YYEEEE. The length of the CDR3 is 12 residues.

The chain is built from TRBV7-2 and TRBJ1-4, with 9 bases fitting TRBD1. The CDR3 is 14 amino acids. Unmatched junction bases numbered 5, after V lost 5 bases and J lost 7 bases. Germline V gene data show CDR1 as SGHTA and CDR2 as FQGNSA. This CDR3 is CASSLDRGVEKLFF. CDR3 in DNA: TGTGCCAGCAGCCTCGACAGGGGGGTTGAAAAACTGTTTTTT.

Only one count was recorded for this clone. The V and J genes are TRBV5-4 and TRBJ2-1; 14 bases match TRBD2. Looked up from germline, CDR1 is SGHNT and CDR2 is YYREEE (reference sequence). Germline trimming cut 4 bases from V and 8 bases from J; bases unmatched to any gene: 8. This CDR3 contains 16 residues. The CDR3 here is CASSRKGLAGDDEQFF. The CDR3 DNA follows: TGTGCCAGCAGCCGTAAGGGACTAGCGGGAGACGATGAGCAGTTCTTC.

This chain uses TRBV19 with TRBJ1-1; no clear D gene. V dropped 2 bases and J dropped 0 bases, with 4 bases sitting between them. Per germline, CDR1 LNHDA and CDR2 SQIVND (reference sequence). There are 13 residues in the CDR3. The CDR3 nucleotides are TGTGCCAGTAGTATATCGTTGAACACTGAAGCTTTCTTT. It translates to CASSISLNTEAFF.

The chain has TRBV2 and TRBJ2-6, with TRBD2 matching 8 bases. The junction had 9 bases not matched to a gene; V was cut back by 1 base and J by 4 bases. This CDR3 comprises 18 residues. Germline V CDR1 and CDR2: SNHLY, FYNNEI. The CDR3 protein is CASSEVAGRRSGANVLTF. CDR3 in DNA: TGTGCCAGCAGTGAAGTAGCGGGGCGCCGGTCGGGGGCCAACGTCCTGACTTTC.

The chain combines TRBV18 with TRBJ1-1, with D perhaps TRBD1 (5 bases). Germline V gene data show CDR1 as KGHSH and CDR2 as LQKENI. The length of the CDR3 is 15 residues. Trimming took off 6 bases at V and 3 bases at J, with 17 bases between the two ends. CDR3 coding DNA: TGTGCCAGCTCTCCCCGTGGGGCGGGGGACACTGAAGCTTTCTTT. This translates into CASSPRGAGDTEAFF. Combining the CDR3 with reference TRBV18 and TRBJ1-1 gives the whole variable domain NAGVMQNPRHLVRRRGQEARLRCSPMKGHSHVYWYRQLPEEGLKFMVYLQKENIIDESGMPKERFSAEFPKEGPSILRIQQVVRGDSAAYFCASSPRGAGDTEAFFGQGTRLTVV.

The chain carries TRBV6-5 and TRBJ2-7, with 7 bases aligning to TRBD2. Trimming took 7 bases from V and 2 from J; bases not matched to a gene: 11. CDR1 is MNHEY and CDR2 is SVGAGI in the germline V gene. The CDR3 length is 15 residues. The CDR3 protein is CASITTASGTYEQYF. The DNA for the CDR3 is TGTGCCAGCATAACAACCGCTAGCGGTACCTACGAGCAGTACTTC.

The V call is TRBV5-1, the J call TRBJ2-1, with D perhaps matching TRBD2 (5 bases). The CDR3 sequence is 16 residues long. V lost 2 bases, J lost 7 bases, and 19 bases lay in between. CDR1 SGHRS and CDR2 YFSETQ come from the germline V gene. The CDR3 loop reads CASSLGLAVGKNEQFF. DNA for the CDR3: TGCGCCAGCAGCTTAGGCCTAGCTGTAGGGAAGAATGAGCAGTTCTTC.